This T cell receptor (beta chain) was sequenced for a study of blood T cells in healthy people across ages. This CDR3 is built from 13 residues. The V end was cut by 3 bases, the J end by 0 bases, with 8 bases between. Germline values: CDR1 SQVTM, CDR2 ANQGSEA. With respect to this clonotype: Its antigen is unidentified.

General observations from the study: Diversity estimates from one million T cells were considered underestimates.

The individuals who served as donors were healthy Caucasians living in Russia, aged roughly 6 to 100. A sample-barcoded 5' primer and a J-beta primer mix were used in a second PCR of roughly 7 to 11 cycles. TCRdb analysed the 5' RACE reads with MiXCR anew, one entry per CDR3 protein. The sample carries 650,000 to 800,000 distinct CDR3 sequences, 40% to 50% recorded once. The sequence came from a man in his fifties or sixties in good health. V gene TRBV29-1 combines with J gene TRBJ1-2; tentatively, D is TRBD1 (5 bases). The sample taken for sequencing was blood. CDR3 in DNA: TGCAGCGTTGACAGGGCTGCTAACTATGGCTACACCTTC. Translating it yields CSVDRAANYGYTF.